This entry lists 20 T cell receptor beta chains sequenced from one sample in a study of Ad26.COV2.S vaccination and SARS-CoV-2 variants. Assay: immunoSEQ multiplex PCR; the TCRdb copy retains only in-frame clones and omits some. Among hundreds of thousands of clones listed, about 89% were seen once. Treatment meaning: roughly 19 received Ad26.COV2.S at low or high dose, single or two shots; roughly five received placebo; per-sample allocation not given. Sample collection was performed on day 63 after the first vaccine or placebo injection. The sequenced sample was peripheral blood, obtained in a trial of Ad26.COV2.S vaccine versus placebo. Source of these receptors: a person aged 18-60 years who received the Ad26.COV2.S COVID-19 vaccine or a placebo.

This rearrangement joins TRBV24-1 to TRBJ2-2; D not certain. The CDR3 is 20 residues long. The germline V and J ends were trimmed by 0 bases and 0 bases, with 19 bases remaining between them. The germline V gene encodes CDR1 KGHDR and CDR2 SFDVKD. CDR3 sequence (DNA): TGTGCCACCAGTGATTTGCAGGTTCTTCCGTGGAAAACGAACACCGGGGAGCTGTTTTTT. Translated, it gives CATSDLQVLPWKTNTGELFF.

V is TRBV15 and J is TRBJ1-1; D possibly corresponds to TRBD1 (5 bases). There are 13 residues in the CDR3. The ends were cut back, 5 bases at V and 5 bases at J, with 12 bases in the middle. Germline lookup yields CDR1 LNHNV and CDR2 YYDKDF (reference sequence). Written as DNA, the CDR3 is TGTGCCACCAGCGATGGGGCTGGGACTGAAGCTTTCTTT. It codes for CATSDGAGTEAFF.

With respect to this clone: The identical CDR3 is also encoded by other nucleotide sequences in the sample. The chain combines TRBV7-2 with TRBJ2-6, with D possibly being TRBD1 or TRBD2 (6 bases each). The CDR3 spans 15 residues. Germline V gene lookup returns CDR1 SGHTA and CDR2 FQGNSA. V was clipped by 5 bases and J by 4 bases, with 12 bases between them. The CDR3 DNA is TGTGCCAGCAGCCTCGGGGGCTCGGGGGCCAACGTCCTGACTTTC. Translating it yields CASSLGGSGANVLTF.

The chain joins TRBV3-1 (or the pseudogene TRBV3-2) to TRBJ1-4; D unresolved. V dropped 5 bases and J dropped 0 bases, with 10 bases sitting between them. Germline V CDR1 and CDR2: LGHDT, YNNKEL (reference sequence). The CDR3 consists of 15 residues. The CDR3 sequence is CASSSSLSTNEKLFF. CDR3 in DNA: TGTGCCAGCAGCTCCTCCCTCTCAACTAATGAAAAACTGTTTTTT.

V is TRBV29-1 and J is TRBJ2-1; D is perhaps TRBD2 (5 bases). The CDR3 has 16 amino acids. Trimming stripped 0 bases from V and 2 bases from J, with 14 bases between. The germline V gene encodes CDR1 SQVTM and CDR2 ANQGSEA. Here the CDR3 reads CSVEDHIQTTYNEQFF. The CDR3 region has the DNA TGCAGCGTTGAAGATCACATACAGACTACCTACAATGAGCAGTTCTTC.

The chain recombines TRBV7-9 with TRBJ1-5; D remains unclear. CDR3 length equals 12 residues. With 3 bases removed from V and 3 bases from J, the gap between germline ends came to 3 bases. CDR1 and CDR2 (germline): SEHNR, FQNEAQ (reference sequence). In DNA, the CDR3 is TGTGCCAGCAGCTTCCCCAATCAGCCCCAGCATTTT. Translated: CASSFPNQPQHF.

In the case of this clone: The sample holds other DNA sequences that translate to the same CDR3. V and J are TRBV18 and TRBJ1-6; the D gene is possibly TRBD1 (5 bases). Trimming removed 4 bases at V and 7 bases at J, with 8 bases between. The CDR3 is made up of 13 amino acids. Germline V gives CDR1 KGHSH, CDR2 LQKENI. CDR3 in amino acids: CASSLDSNSPLHF. The CDR3 DNA reads TGTGCCAGCTCACTTGACAGCAATTCACCCCTCCACTTT.

This clone was seen once. The chain joins TRBV5-4 to TRBJ1-2; 10 nucleotides line up with TRBD1. Germline CDR1 is SGHNT and CDR2 is YYREEE (reference sequence). The CDR3 sequence is 14 residues long. Unmatched junction bases numbered 7, after V lost 4 bases and J lost 7 bases. The CDR3 reads CASSGTGAFSGYTF. The CDR3 DNA reads TGTGCCAGCAGCGGGACAGGGGCCTTCTCTGGCTACACCTTC.

The genes are TRBV7-9 and TRBJ1-1; D is ambiguous. Trimming left V 3 bases short and J 0 bases short, with 8 bases between. CDR3 size: 14 residues. Germline loops: CDR1 SEHNR, CDR2 FQNEAQ (reference sequence). The CDR3 region is CASSFFQVNTEAFF. The CDR3 DNA sequence: TGTGCCAGCAGCTTTTTTCAGGTGAACACTGAAGCTTTCTTT.

The rearrangement links TRBV7-2 to TRBJ1-5; D not resolved. CDR1 SGHTA and CDR2 FQGNSA come from the germline V gene. The CDR3 covers 13 residues. V gave up 5 bases and J gave up 5 bases, with 10 bases separating them. The CDR3 coding sequence is TGTGCCAGCAGCGCAGACCCCGATCAGCCCCAGCATTTT. It encodes CASSADPDQPQHF.

This rearrangement joins TRBV5-6 to TRBJ1-5; 12 positions agree with TRBD1. The CDR3 consists of 17 residues. V trimming: 3 bases; J trimming: 5 bases; junction bases outside the gene matches: 9. Germline-derived CDR1 and CDR2 are SGHDT and YYEEEE. DNA for the CDR3: TGTGCCAGCAGCTCGTCCCGGGACAGGGGGCCATATCAGCCCCAGCATTTT. Its translation: CASSSSRDRGPYQPQHF.

The chain combines TRBV19 with TRBJ1-5; D is possibly TRBD1 (5 bases). In germline, CDR1 is LNHDA, CDR2 SQIVND (reference sequence). The CDR3 sequence is 13 residues long. Trimming pared 7 bases from V and 3 bases from J, leaving 10 bases between. The CDR3 protein is CASTTGINQPQHF. CDR3 DNA: TGTGCCAGTACAACAGGTATCAATCAGCCCCAGCATTTT. Supplemented by reference TRBV19 and TRBJ1-5, the full variable domain reads DGGITQSPKYLFRKEGQNVTLSCEQNLNHDAMYWYRQDPGQGLRLIYYSQIVNDFQKGDIAEGYSVSREKKESFPLTVTSAQKNPTAFYLCASTTGINQPQHFGDGTRLSIL.

The chain couples TRBV12-5 to TRBJ2-1; 7 bases match TRBD2. Germline V gene lookup returns CDR1 LGHNT and CDR2 FRNRAP. With 6 bases clipped from V and 4 bases from J, the junction kept 9 bases outside the gene matches. This CDR3 has 15 amino acids. The CDR3 sequence is CASGKTSLSYNEQFF. CDR3 bases: TGTGCTAGTGGCAAGACTAGCCTGTCATACAATGAGCAGTTCTTC. The full variable domain, in which reference TRBV12-5 and TRBJ2-1 provide the parts outside the CDR3, is DARVTQTPRHKVTEMGQEVTMRCQPILGHNTVFWYRQTMMQGLELLAYFRNRAPLDDSGMPKDRFSAEMPDATLATLKIQPSEPRDSAVYFCASGKTSLSYNEQFFGPGTRLTVL.

This chain links TRBV15 with TRBJ2-1; D uncertain. Germline CDR1 and CDR2: LNHNV and YYDKDF (reference sequence). This CDR3 spans 15 amino acids. Trimming pared 0 bases from V and 0 bases from J, leaving 6 bases between. CDR3 sequence: CATSRDLSSYNEQFF. CDR3 nucleotides: TGTGCCACCAGCAGAGATCTGAGCTCCTACAATGAGCAGTTCTTC.

The chain combines TRBV24-1 with TRBJ2-5; 7 bases are a match to TRBD1. V trimming: 4 bases; J trimming: 1 base; junction bases outside the gene matches: 8. The CDR3 is 16 residues long. Per the germline V gene, CDR1 is KGHDR and CDR2 is SFDVKD. The CDR3 reads CATSETGASPQETQYF. The CDR3 DNA follows: TGTGCCACCAGTGAAACAGGGGCCTCACCCCAAGAGACCCAGTACTTC.

This clone turned up a few times. This rearrangement joins TRBV6-1 to TRBJ2-3, with D perhaps TRBD1 (5 bases). The CDR3 contains 14 residues. The V gene's germline CDR1 is MNHNS and CDR2 SASEGT. Trimming removed 3 bases at V and 2 bases at J, with 9 bases between. As DNA, the CDR3 is TGTGCCAGCAGTGATAAAGGGGACACAGATACGCAGTATTTT. Its translation is CASSDKGDTDTQYF.

The V call is TRBV27, the J call TRBJ1-1, with TRBD1 matching over 9 bases. The CDR3 is 16 residues long. Trimming cost V 3 bases and J 1 base; bases outside gene matches: 6. CDR1 is MNHEY and CDR2 is SMNVEV in the germline V gene (reference sequence). CDR3 nucleotides: TGTGCCAGCAGTTTTTCTTCGGACAGGGGGAACACTGAAGCTTTCTTT. It yields the protein CASSFSSDRGNTEAFF.

As to this clone: This is likely a read error, given that the CDR3 carries no conserved phenylalanine or tryptophan at its end. The DNA is omitted, as the CDR3 cannot be located on it reliably, and the CDR3 follows TCRdb's listing. This chain uses TRBV4-1 with TRBJ2-7; the table's D call, TRBD1, has no DNA check behind it. In germline, CDR1 is MGHRA, CDR2 YSYEKL. The CDR3 has 9 amino acids, counting both end residues. CDR3 in amino acids: CASSPRQLI.

J is TRBJ1-1 and V is TRBV6-6, with 8 bases fitting TRBD1. The CDR3 spans 15 residues. V lost 6 bases to trimming and J lost 3 bases; unmatched junction nucleotides: 9. Germline CDR1 is MNHNY and CDR2 is SVGAGI (reference sequence). The CDR3 here is CASSSQGASDTEAFF. The DNA for the CDR3 is TGTGCCAGCAGCTCCCAGGGGGCGTCGGACACTGAAGCTTTCTTT.

The CDR3: CASSFTGDPNQPQHF. Here the CDR3 DNA reads TGTGCCAGCAGTTTTACAGGGGACCCCAATCAGCCCCAGCATTTT. This chain joins TRBV7-8 and TRBJ1-5, with TRBD1 identical over 7 bases. Germline CDR1 SGHVS, CDR2 FQNEAQ. This CDR3 is built from 15 residues. Unmatched junction bases numbered 8, after V lost 6 bases and J lost 3 bases.